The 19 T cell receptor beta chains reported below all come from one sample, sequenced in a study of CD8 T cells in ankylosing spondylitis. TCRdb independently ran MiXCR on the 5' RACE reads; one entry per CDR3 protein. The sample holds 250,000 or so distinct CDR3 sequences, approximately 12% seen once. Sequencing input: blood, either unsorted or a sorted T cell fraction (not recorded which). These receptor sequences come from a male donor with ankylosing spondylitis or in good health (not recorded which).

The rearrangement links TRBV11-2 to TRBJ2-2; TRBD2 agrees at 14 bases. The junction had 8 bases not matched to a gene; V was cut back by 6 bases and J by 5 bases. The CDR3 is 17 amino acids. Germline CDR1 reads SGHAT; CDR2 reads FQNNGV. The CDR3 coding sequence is TGTGCCAGCAGATGGGGACTAGCGGGAGTTCAAACCGGGGAGCTGTTTTTT. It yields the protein CASRWGLAGVQTGELFF.

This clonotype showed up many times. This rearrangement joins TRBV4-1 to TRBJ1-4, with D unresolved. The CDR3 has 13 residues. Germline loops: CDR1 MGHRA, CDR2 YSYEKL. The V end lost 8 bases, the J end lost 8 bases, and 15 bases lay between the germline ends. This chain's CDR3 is CASRGSGEEKLFF. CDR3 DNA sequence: TGCGCCAGCCGAGGGTCCGGGGAGGAAAAACTGTTTTTT.

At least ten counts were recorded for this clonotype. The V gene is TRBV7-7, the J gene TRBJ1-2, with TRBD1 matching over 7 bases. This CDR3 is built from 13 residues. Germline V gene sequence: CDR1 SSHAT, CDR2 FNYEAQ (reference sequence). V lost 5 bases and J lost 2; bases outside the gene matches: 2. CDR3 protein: CASSRDSNYGYTF. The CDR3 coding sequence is TGTGCCAGCAGCCGGGACAGCAACTATGGCTACACCTTC.

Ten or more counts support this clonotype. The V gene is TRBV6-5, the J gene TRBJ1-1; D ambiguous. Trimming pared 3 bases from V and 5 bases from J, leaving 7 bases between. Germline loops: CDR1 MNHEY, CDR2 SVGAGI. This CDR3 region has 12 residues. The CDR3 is CASSYGATEAFF. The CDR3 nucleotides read TGTGCCAGCAGTTATGGAGCGACTGAAGCTTTCTTT.

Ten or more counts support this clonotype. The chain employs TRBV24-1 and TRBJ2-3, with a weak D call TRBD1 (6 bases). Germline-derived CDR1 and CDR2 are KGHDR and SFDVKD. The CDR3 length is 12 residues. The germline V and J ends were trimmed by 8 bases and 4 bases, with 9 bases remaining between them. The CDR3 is CATTDSADTQYF. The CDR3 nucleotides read TGTGCCACCACGGACAGTGCAGATACGCAGTATTTT.

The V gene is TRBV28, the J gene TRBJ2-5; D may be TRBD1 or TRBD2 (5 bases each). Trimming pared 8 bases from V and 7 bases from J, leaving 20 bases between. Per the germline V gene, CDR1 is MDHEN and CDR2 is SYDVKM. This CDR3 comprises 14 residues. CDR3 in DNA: TGTGCCAGCCGGCGGACGGGACCGGATCCGACCCAGTACTTC. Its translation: CASRRTGPDPTQYF.

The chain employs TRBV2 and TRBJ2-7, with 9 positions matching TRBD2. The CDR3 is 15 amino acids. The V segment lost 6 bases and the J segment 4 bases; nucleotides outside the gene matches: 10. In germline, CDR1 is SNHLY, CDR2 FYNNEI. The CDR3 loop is CASRRGSGSLYEQYF. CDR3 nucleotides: TGTGCCAGCAGGAGGGGTAGCGGGAGTCTATACGAGCAGTACTTC. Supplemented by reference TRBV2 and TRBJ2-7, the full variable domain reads EPEVTQTPSHQVTQMGQEVILRCVPISNHLYFYWYRQILGQKVEFLVSFYNNEISEKSEIFDDQFSVERPDGSNFTLKIRSTKLEDSAMYFCASRRGSGSLYEQYFGPGTRLTVT.

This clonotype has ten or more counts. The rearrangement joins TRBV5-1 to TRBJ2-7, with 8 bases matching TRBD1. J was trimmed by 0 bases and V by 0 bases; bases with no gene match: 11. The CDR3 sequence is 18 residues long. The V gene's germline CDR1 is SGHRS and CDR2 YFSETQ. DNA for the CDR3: TGCGCCAGCAGCTTGGTGGTCAGGGGGCCATTAAGCTCCTACGAGCAGTACTTC. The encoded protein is CASSLVVRGPLSSYEQYF.

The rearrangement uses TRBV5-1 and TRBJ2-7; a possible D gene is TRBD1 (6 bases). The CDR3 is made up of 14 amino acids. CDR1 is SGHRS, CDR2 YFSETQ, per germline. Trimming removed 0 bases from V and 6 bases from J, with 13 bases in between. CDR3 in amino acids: CASSLGPGVREQYF. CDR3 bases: TGCGCCAGCAGCTTGGGTCCAGGGGTTCGCGAGCAGTACTTC.

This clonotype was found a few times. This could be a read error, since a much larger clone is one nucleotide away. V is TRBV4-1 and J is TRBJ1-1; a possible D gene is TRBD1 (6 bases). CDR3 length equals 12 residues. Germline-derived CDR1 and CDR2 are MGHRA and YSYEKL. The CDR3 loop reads CVSSQGQTEAFF. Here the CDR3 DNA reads TGCGTCAGCAGCCAAGGACAGACTGAAGCTTTCTTT.

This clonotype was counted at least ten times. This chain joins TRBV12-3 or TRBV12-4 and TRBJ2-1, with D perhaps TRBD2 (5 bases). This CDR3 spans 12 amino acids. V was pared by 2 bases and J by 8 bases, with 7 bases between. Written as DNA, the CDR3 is TGTGCCAGCAGTTTAACCGGGGATGAGCAGTTCTTC. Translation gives CASSLTGDEQFF.

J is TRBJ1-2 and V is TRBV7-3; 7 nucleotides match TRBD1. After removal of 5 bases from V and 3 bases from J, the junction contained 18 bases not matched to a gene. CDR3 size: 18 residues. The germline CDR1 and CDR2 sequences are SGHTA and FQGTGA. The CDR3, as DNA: TGTGCCAGCAGCGCGATGACGGGGACAGAGCGAAGAGACTATGGCTACACCTTC. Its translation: CASSAMTGTERRDYGYTF.

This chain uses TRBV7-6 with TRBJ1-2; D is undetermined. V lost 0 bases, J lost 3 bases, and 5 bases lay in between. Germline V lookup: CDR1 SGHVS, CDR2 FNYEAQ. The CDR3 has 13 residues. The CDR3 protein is CASSLAGHYGYTF. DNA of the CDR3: TGTGCCAGCAGCTTAGCAGGTCACTATGGCTACACCTTC.

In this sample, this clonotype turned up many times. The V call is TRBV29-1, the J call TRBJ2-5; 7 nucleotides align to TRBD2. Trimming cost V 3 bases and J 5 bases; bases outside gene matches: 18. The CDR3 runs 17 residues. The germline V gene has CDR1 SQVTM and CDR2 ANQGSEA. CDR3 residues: CSVEYYILAGAGETQYF. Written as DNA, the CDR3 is TGCAGCGTTGAGTATTATATCCTTGCGGGAGCCGGGGAGACCCAGTACTTC.

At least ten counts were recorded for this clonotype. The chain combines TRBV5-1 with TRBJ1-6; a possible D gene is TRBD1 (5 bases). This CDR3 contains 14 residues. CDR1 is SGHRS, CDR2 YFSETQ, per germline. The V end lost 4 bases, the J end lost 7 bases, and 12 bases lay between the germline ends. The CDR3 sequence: CASSKTDLNSPLHF. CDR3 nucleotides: TGCGCCAGCAGCAAGACAGACCTGAATTCACCCCTCCACTTT.

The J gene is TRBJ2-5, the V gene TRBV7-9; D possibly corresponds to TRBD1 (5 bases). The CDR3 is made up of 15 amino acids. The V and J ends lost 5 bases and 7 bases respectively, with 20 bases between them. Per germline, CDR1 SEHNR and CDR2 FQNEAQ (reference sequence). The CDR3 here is CASSPPATATGTQYF. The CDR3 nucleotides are TGTGCCAGCAGCCCCCCCGCGACAGCTACGGGGACCCAGTACTTC.

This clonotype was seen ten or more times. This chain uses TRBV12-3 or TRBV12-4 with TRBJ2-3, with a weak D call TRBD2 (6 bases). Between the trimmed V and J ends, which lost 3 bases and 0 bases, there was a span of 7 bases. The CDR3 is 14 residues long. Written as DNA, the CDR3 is TGTGCCAGCAGTTTTGCGGGGAGCACAGATACGCAGTATTTT. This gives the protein CASSFAGSTDTQYF.

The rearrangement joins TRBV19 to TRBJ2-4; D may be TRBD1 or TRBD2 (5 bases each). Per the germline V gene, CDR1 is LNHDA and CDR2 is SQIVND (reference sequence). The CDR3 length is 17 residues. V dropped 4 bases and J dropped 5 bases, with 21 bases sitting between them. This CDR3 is CASSNWGRRNGQNIQYF. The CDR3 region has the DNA TGTGCCAGTAGTAACTGGGGCCGGAGGAACGGACAAAACATTCAGTACTTC.

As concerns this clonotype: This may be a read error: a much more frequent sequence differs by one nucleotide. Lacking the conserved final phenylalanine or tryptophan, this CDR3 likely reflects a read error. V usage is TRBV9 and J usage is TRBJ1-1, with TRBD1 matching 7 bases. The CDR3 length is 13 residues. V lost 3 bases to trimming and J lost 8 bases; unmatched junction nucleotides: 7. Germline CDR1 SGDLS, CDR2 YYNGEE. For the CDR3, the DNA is TGTGCCAGCAGCGCCGCGGGACAGAGAGAAGCTTTCTCT. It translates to CASSAAGQREAFS.